Below are 3 T cell receptor beta chains sequenced from a single sample in a study of response to subunit inactivated influenza vaccine. TCRdb recomputed calls from the RT-PCR reads with MiXCR, one row per CDR3 protein. The sample lists about 830,000 distinct CDR3 sequences, approximately 17% occurring once. Specimen: PBMCs from blood, collected 4 to 6 days after vaccination. The receptors come from a man aged 50-60 years who received an inactivated influenza vaccine.

V usage is TRBV6-1 and J usage is TRBJ1-4, with unresolved D. The CDR3 spans 14 residues. Trimming stripped 3 bases from V and 4 bases from J, with 9 bases between. In germline, CDR1 is MNHNS, CDR2 SASEGT. Written as DNA, the CDR3 is TGTGCCAGCAGTGAGGTGGACGTTAATGAAAAACTGTTTTTT. Protein sequence: CASSEVDVNEKLFF.

This chain joins TRBV24-1 and TRBJ1-1, with D possibly being TRBD1 (5 bases). CDR1 KGHDR and CDR2 SFDVKD come from the germline V gene. The CDR3 covers 13 residues. V was pared by 7 bases and J by 5 bases, with 13 bases between. The CDR3 sequence: CATRGEGGTEAFF. DNA of the CDR3: TGTGCCACCAGGGGGGAGGGAGGGACTGAAGCTTTCTTT.

The chain combines TRBV5-1 with TRBJ2-7; the match to TRBD1 covers 7 bases. V was clipped by 3 bases and J by 6 bases; unmatched bases: 6. Germline CDR1 is SGHRS and CDR2 is YFSETQ. The CDR3 totals 13 residues. As DNA, the CDR3 is TGCGCCAGCAGCTACAACAGGGGTGGCGAGCAGTACTTC. Translating it yields CASSYNRGGEQYF.